Listed below are T cell receptor beta chains from one sample, sequenced in a study of response to subunit inactivated influenza vaccine. TCRdb itself ran the RT-PCR reads through MiXCR, one entry per CDR3 protein. The sample records approximately 700,000 distinct CDR3 sequences, around 14% being singletons. Sequencing was performed on PBMCs from blood, taken approximately 15 days before vaccination. The receptor set was obtained from a man aged 50 to 60 who received an inactivated influenza vaccine. Each CDR3 is given with its conserved first and last residue. The order of the fields is V gene, D gene, clone size, J gene, CDR3 length, CDR3 DNA, CDR3 protein. The D gene is left open where the match is weak. Only some rows state a clone size, as once, few, many or a class for expanded clones.

TRBV11-3,-,-,TRBJ2-4,11,TGTGCCAGCAGCAACGGAAACATTCAGTACTTC,CASSNGNIQYF
TRBV30,-,few,TRBJ1-2,12,TGTGCCTGGAGTGAACAGGTGGAAGGCTACACCTTC,CAWSEQVEGYTF
TRBV12-3/TRBV12-4,-,few,TRBJ1-2,14,TGTGCCACCTCTCCGCCGGAAAACCTCTATGGCTACACCTTC,CATSPPENLYGYTF
TRBV2,-,-,TRBJ2-1,11,TGTGCCAGCAGTGAGGCTTATAAGCAGTTCTTC,CASSEAYKQFF
TRBV5-1,-,few,TRBJ2-7,15,TGCGCCAGCAGCCCGGGGGCCACAGGTATCTACGAGCAGTACTTC,CASSPGATGIYEQYF
TRBV2,TRBD1,-,TRBJ2-1,15,TGTGCCAGCAGTGTCCTCGGGGACAGGGGGAATGAGCAGTTCTTC,CASSVLGDRGNEQFF
TRBV29-1,-,many,TRBJ2-7,13,TGCAGCGTTGGTCAGCGGGCCACCTACGAGCAGTACTTC,CSVGQRATYEQYF
TRBV6-1,-,few,TRBJ1-4,14,TGTGCCAGCCGATTCGGAGCAACTAATGAAAAACTGTTTTTT,CASRFGATNEKLFF
TRBV29-1,TRBD1,few,TRBJ2-1,14,TGCAGCGTTACAGGGGGCATTTCGTCGAATGAGCAGTTCTTC,CSVTGGISSNEQFF
TRBV6-2/TRBV6-3,-,many,TRBJ1-1,17,TGTGCCAGCAGTTACTCGGACTGGGGACCAGTTTACACTGAAGCTTTCTTT,CASSYSDWGPVYTEAFF
TRBV6-2/TRBV6-3,-,-,TRBJ2-2,16,TGTGCCAGCATCCCGCTATCGGGACAGAACACCGGGGAGCTGTTTTTT,CASIPLSGQNTGELFF
TRBV27,-,-,TRBJ2-3,16,TGTGCCAGCAGTTCCTTAGCGGAACTAAATCCAGATACGCAGAATTTT,CASSSLAELNPDTQNF
TRBV6-1,-,many,TRBJ1-1,14,TGTGCCAGCAGTGCACAGGGAGGCGACACTGAAGCTTTCTTT,CASSAQGGDTEAFF
TRBV5-1,TRBD2,few,TRBJ2-1,17,TGCGCCAGCAGCTTACTCGGGACTAGCGGGATCTACAATGAGCAGTTCTTC,CASSLLGTSGIYNEQFF
TRBV4-1,-,many,TRBJ2-5,16,TGCGCCAGCAGCCAAGACCCGTCCGGGGACCAAGAGACCCAGTACTTC,CASSQDPSGDQETQYF
TRBV20-1,-,few,TRBJ2-1,14,TGCAGTGCTAGAGAAGCCGGACTAATAAATGAGCAGTTCTTC,CSAREAGLINEQFF
TRBV28,TRBD1,few,TRBJ2-7,13,TGTGCCAGCAGGGGGACAGGGGTTGGCGAGCAGTACTTC,CASRGTGVGEQYF
TRBV12-3/TRBV12-4,-,-,TRBJ2-7,16,TGTGCCAGCAGTCCGAGGGGGAACTATATAACTACGGAGCAGTACTTC,CASSPRGNYITTEQYF
TRBV11-2,-,few,TRBJ1-4,15,TGTGCCAGCAGCCACACCCGGGCCAGAAATGAAAAACTGTTTTTT,CASSHTRARNEKLFF
TRBV12-3/TRBV12-4,-,few,TRBJ1-1,14,TGTGCCAGCAGTTTAGCGGGACAAGACACTGAAGCTTTCTTT,CASSLAGQDTEAFF
TRBV24-1,-,-,TRBJ1-2,14,TGTGCCACCAGTAGTGTACGGACTAACTATGGCTACACCTTC,CATSSVRTNYGYTF
TRBV4-2,TRBD1,-,TRBJ2-6,19,TGTGCCAGCAGCCTCAAACCCGGGACAGGCCGCTCTGGGGCCAACGTCCTGACTTTC,CASSLKPGTGRSGANVLTF
TRBV7-9,-,-,TRBJ2-7,15,TGTGCCAGCAGCCTAGAGGGGGGACTGGGGTACGAGCAGTACTTC,CASSLEGGLGYEQYF
TRBV20-1,-,few,TRBJ2-5,12,TGCCTCTTGGGGGGGGGCCCAGAGACCCAGTACTTC,CLLGGGPETQYF
TRBV3-1,-,-,TRBJ1-2,13,TGTGCCAGCAGCCAAGCGCAGAACTATGGCTACACCTTC,CASSQAQNYGYTF
TRBV11-2,-,-,TRBJ2-1,16,TGTGCCAGCAGCTTAGTGGCGGGGTGGGTTTACAATGAGCAGTTCTTC,CASSLVAGWVYNEQFF
TRBV30,-,-,TRBJ2-1,14,TGTGCCTGGAGTGTGATAGCTGGATCGAATGAGCAGTTCTTC,CAWSVIAGSNEQFF
TRBV28,-,few,TRBJ2-7,14,TGTGCCAGCAGTTTAAGGGGGAGGGCCCGCGAGCAGTACTTC,CASSLRGRAREQYF
TRBV5-1,TRBD1,few,TRBJ1-1,17,TGCGCCAGCAGCCCGCATGGGACAGGGTACTTGAACACTGAAGCTTTCTTT,CASSPHGTGYLNTEAFF
TRBV7-9,-,few,TRBJ2-2,12,TGTGCCAGCAGCCAAAACCCCGGGGAGCTGTTTTTT,CASSQNPGELFF